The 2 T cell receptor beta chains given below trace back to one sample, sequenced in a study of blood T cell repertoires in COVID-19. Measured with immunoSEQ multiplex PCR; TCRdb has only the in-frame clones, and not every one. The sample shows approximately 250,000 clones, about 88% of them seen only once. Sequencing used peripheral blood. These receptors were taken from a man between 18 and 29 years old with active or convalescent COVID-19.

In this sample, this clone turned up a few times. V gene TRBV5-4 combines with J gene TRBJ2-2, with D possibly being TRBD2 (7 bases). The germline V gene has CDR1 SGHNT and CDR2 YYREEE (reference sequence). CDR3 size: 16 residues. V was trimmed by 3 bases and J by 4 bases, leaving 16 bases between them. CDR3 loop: CASSSLGGGSTGELFF. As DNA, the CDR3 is TGTGCCAGCAGCTCGTTGGGCGGGGGCTCCACCGGGGAGCTGTTTTTT.

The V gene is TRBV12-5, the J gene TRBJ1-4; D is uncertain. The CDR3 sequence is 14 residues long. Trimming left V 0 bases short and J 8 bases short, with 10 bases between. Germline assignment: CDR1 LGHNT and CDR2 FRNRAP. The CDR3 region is CASGLVPQREKLFF. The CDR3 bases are TGTGCTAGTGGTTTGGTGCCCCAGAGGGAAAAACTGTTTTTT.